The 20 T cell receptor beta chains in this list originate from one sample, sequenced in a study of OX40 agonist ivuxolimab in advanced cancers. The method was immunoSEQ multiplex PCR; TCRdb's version includes in-frame clones alone and lacks a portion of them. This table has about 61,000 clones, roughly 90% appearing once. The material was CD4+ or CD8+ T cells sorted from blood, obtained in a trial of the OX40 agonist ivuxolimab. The receptors here all came from an adult with an advanced solid tumor such as melanoma, head and neck, liver or kidney cancer.

The gene calls are TRBV6-5 and TRBJ1-2; the match to TRBD1 covers 7 bases. The V and J ends lost 7 bases and 4 bases, in that order; junction bases with no gene match: 9. Per the germline V gene, CDR1 is MNHEY and CDR2 is SVGAGI. This CDR3 spans 14 amino acids. The CDR3 nucleotides read TGTGCCAGCACTTCCGGGACAGCTTTCTATGGCTACACCTTC. Translating it yields CASTSGTAFYGYTF.

This chain uses TRBV27 with TRBJ1-5, with D perhaps matching TRBD1 (5 bases). Germline CDR1 is MNHEY and CDR2 is SMNVEV (reference sequence). With 8 bases removed from V and 9 bases from J, the gap between germline ends came to 14 bases. The CDR3 covers 12 residues. In DNA form, the CDR3 reads TGTGCCAGCGGGACGGGAATAGGGCCCCAGCATTTT. It codes for CASGTGIGPQHF.

The chain recombines TRBV4-1 with TRBJ1-5, with a tentative D call TRBD1 (6 bases). Between the trimmed V and J ends, which lost 3 bases and 7 bases, there was a span of 16 bases. The CDR3 runs to 15 residues. The V gene's germline CDR1 is MGHRA and CDR2 YSYEKL. The CDR3 sequence: CASSQATGIGQPQHF. DNA for the CDR3: TGCGCCAGCAGCCAGGCTACAGGGATCGGACAGCCCCAGCATTTT.

The CDR3 coding sequence is TGTGCCAGCATCGAGGTGGGACCCACTAATGAAAAACTGTTTTTT. Protein sequence: CASIEVGPTNEKLFF. This chain joins TRBV2 and TRBJ1-4; possible D gene TRBD1, 5 bases. V was pared by 7 bases and J by 2 bases, with 14 bases between. CDR3 length equals 15 residues. Germline CDR1 and CDR2: SNHLY and FYNNEI.

This clone is a singleton in its sample. The chain joins TRBV28 to TRBJ2-1; TRBD1 is a possible D gene (8 bases). The germline V and J ends were trimmed by 3 bases and 6 bases, with 12 bases remaining between them. CDR1 is MDHEN, CDR2 SYDVKM, per germline. CDR3 length equals 14 residues. CDR3 bases: TGTGCCAGCAGTTTTACAGGGGGGGGCAATGAGCAGTTCTTC. Protein: CASSFTGGGNEQFF.

This chain joins TRBV19 and TRBJ1-2; D possibly corresponds to TRBD1 (6 bases). CDR1 and CDR2 from the germline V gene are LNHDA and SQIVND (reference sequence). V lost 6 bases, J lost 5 bases, and 19 bases lay in between. This CDR3 is 15 amino acids long. In DNA, the CDR3 is TGTGCCAGTAGCCCTCCGGGAGAGGGGGGTTATGGCTACACCTTC. The encoded protein is CASSPPGEGGYGYTF.

The chain uses TRBV2 and TRBJ2-1; D is perhaps TRBD1 or TRBD2 (5 bases each). V lost 7 bases, J lost 0 bases, and 13 bases lay in between. The CDR3 is 15 residues long. Germline loops: CDR1 SNHLY, CDR2 FYNNEI. CDR3 nucleotide sequence: TGTGCCAGCAAATTTGCAGGGAGCTCCTACAATGAGCAGTTCTTC. The encoded protein is CASKFAGSSYNEQFF.

This chain connects TRBV15 to TRBJ1-1; D not certain. V lost 0 bases, J lost 1 base, and 3 bases lay in between. This CDR3 has 13 residues. From germline, CDR1 is LNHNV and CDR2 YYDKDF (reference sequence). In DNA form, the CDR3 reads TGTGCCACCAGCAGAGAGGGGAACACTGAAGCTTTCTTT. It translates to CATSREGNTEAFF.

This clone has a handful of counts. This CDR3 is also generated by other DNA sequences in the sample. The chain carries TRBV9 and TRBJ1-3; TRBD1 matches 7 bases. The CDR3 has 16 residues. Germline trimming cut 5 bases from V and 0 bases from J; bases unmatched to any gene: 8. Germline CDR1 reads SGDLS; CDR2 reads YYNGEE. CDR3 loop: CASSESRGYSGNTIYF. The CDR3 bases are TGTGCCAGCAGTGAGAGCAGGGGGTACTCTGGAAACACCATATATTTT.

The chain links TRBV6-1 to TRBJ2-2, with 8 bases matching TRBD2. Germline V CDR1 and CDR2: MNHNS, SASEGT. CDR3 length equals 15 residues. The V segment lost 6 bases and the J segment 2 bases; nucleotides outside the gene matches: 5. The CDR3 loop reads CASSSGGPNTGELFF. The CDR3 DNA sequence: TGTGCCAGCAGCAGCGGGGGCCCAAACACCGGGGAGCTGTTTTTT.

The chain uses TRBV28 and TRBJ1-1; D not certain. This CDR3 contains 11 residues. Germline values: CDR1 MDHEN, CDR2 SYDVKM. Trimming removed 3 bases at V and 8 bases at J, with 7 bases between. The chain's CDR3 is CASSFGVEAFF. The CDR3 DNA follows: TGTGCCAGCAGTTTCGGCGTGGAAGCTTTCTTT.

The rearrangement joins TRBV10-1 to TRBJ1-1, with D perhaps TRBD1 (5 bases). Deletions cut 0 bases from V and 0 bases from J, with 8 bases between. In germline, CDR1 is WNHNN, CDR2 SYGVQD (reference sequence). The length of the CDR3 is 15 residues. The CDR3 region has the DNA TGCGCCAGCAGTGAGTCAGGGACGGTGAACACTGAAGCTTTCTTT. Translating it yields CASSESGTVNTEAFF.

This chain uses TRBV27 with TRBJ1-2; D uncertain. The CDR3 sequence is 13 residues long. CDR1 MNHEY and CDR2 SMNVEV come from the germline V gene (reference sequence). Trimming cost V 4 bases and J 1 base, with 7 bases left between them. Written as DNA, the CDR3 is TGTGCCAGCAGTTGGCAAATTAACTATGGCTACACCTTC. Amino acid sequence: CASSWQINYGYTF.

This chain connects TRBV27 to TRBJ1-4, with unresolved D. Germline V gene sequence: CDR1 MNHEY, CDR2 SMNVEV (reference sequence). The CDR3 is made up of 13 amino acids. V lost 4 bases and J 2 bases, leaving 5 bases between the germline ends. CDR3 sequence: CASSYQTNEKLFF. CDR3 nucleotide sequence: TGTGCCAGCAGTTACCAGACTAATGAAAAACTGTTTTTT.

The CDR3 spells CASSVGEGTNYGYTF. The CDR3 DNA reads as TGTGCCAGCAGCGTGGGGGAGGGCACTAACTATGGCTACACCTTC. This chain connects TRBV4-2 to TRBJ1-2; perhaps TRBD1 as D (5 bases). Trimming left V 5 bases short and J 0 bases short, with 13 bases between. The CDR3 length is 15 residues. Looked up from germline, CDR1 is LGHNA and CDR2 is YNFKEQ.

J is TRBJ2-7 and V is TRBV10-3; 9 positions match TRBD2. CDR1 is ENHRY, CDR2 SYGVKD, per germline. The CDR3 is 13 residues long. With V trimmed by 10 bases and J by 0 bases, 4 bases remained unmatched. CDR3 residues: CASAGGPSYEQYF. CDR3 in DNA: TGTGCCAGCGCGGGGGGGCCCTCCTACGAGCAGTACTTC.

The rearrangement uses TRBV27 and TRBJ1-5; maybe TRBD1 (5 bases). CDR3 length: 14 amino acids. CDR1 is MNHEY and CDR2 is SMNVEV in the germline V gene (reference sequence). Trimming took 1 base from V and 7 from J, leaving 11 bases between them. Here the CDR3 DNA reads TGTGCCAGCAGTTTATTGGGGGTAGGGCAGCCCCAGCATTTT. Translation gives CASSLLGVGQPQHF.

In this sample, this clone turned up once. V usage is TRBV20-1 and J usage is TRBJ2-1, with unresolved D. The V gene's germline CDR1 is DFQATT and CDR2 SNEGSKA (reference sequence). The CDR3 spans 8 residues. This CDR3 is CSGNEQFF. The DNA for the CDR3 is TGCAGCGGCAATGAGCAGTTCTTC.

The J gene is TRBJ2-1, the V gene TRBV9; TRBD1 matches 10 bases. The trim removed 8 bases at V and 4 bases at J, leaving 3 bases unmatched. CDR1 is SGDLS and CDR2 is YYNGEE in the germline V gene. The CDR3 spans 13 residues. The CDR3 is CASSGQGYNEQFF. The DNA for the CDR3 is TGTGCCAGTTCGGGACAGGGGTACAATGAGCAGTTCTTC. The full variable domain, in which reference TRBV9 and TRBJ2-1 provide the parts outside the CDR3, is DSGVTQTPKHLITATGQRVTLRCSPRSGDLSVYWYQQSLDQGLQFLIQYYNGEERAKGNILERFSAQQFPDLHSELNLSSLELGDSALYFCASSGQGYNEQFFGPGTRLTVL.

V gene TRBV7-6 combines with J gene TRBJ2-3; perhaps D is TRBD1 or TRBD2 (5 bases each). The germline V and J ends were trimmed by 5 bases and 6 bases, with 12 bases remaining between them. There are 13 residues in the CDR3. Germline lookup yields CDR1 SGHVS and CDR2 FNYEAQ. The CDR3 DNA sequence: TGTGCCAGCAGCCGGGACCTCCCCGATACGCAGTATTTT. This translates into CASSRDLPDTQYF. Together with reference TRBV7-6 and TRBJ2-3, the CDR3 gives the full variable domain: GAGVSQSPRYKVTKRGQDVALRCDPISGHVSLYWYRQALGQGPEFLTYFNYEAQQDKSGLPNDRFSAERPEGSISTLTIQRTEQRDSAMYRCASSRDLPDTQYFGPGTRLTVL.